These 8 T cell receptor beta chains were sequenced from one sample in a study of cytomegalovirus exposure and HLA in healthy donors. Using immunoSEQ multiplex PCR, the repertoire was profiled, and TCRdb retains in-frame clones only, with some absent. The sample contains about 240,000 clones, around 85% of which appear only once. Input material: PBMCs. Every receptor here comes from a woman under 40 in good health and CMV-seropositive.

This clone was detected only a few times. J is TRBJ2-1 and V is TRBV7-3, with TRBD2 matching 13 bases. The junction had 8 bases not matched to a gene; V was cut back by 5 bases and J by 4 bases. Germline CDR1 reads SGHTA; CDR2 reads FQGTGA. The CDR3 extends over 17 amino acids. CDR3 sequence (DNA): TGTGCCAGCAGCCCCCACGGACTAGCGGGAGATTACAATGAGCAGTTCTTC. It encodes CASSPHGLAGDYNEQFF.

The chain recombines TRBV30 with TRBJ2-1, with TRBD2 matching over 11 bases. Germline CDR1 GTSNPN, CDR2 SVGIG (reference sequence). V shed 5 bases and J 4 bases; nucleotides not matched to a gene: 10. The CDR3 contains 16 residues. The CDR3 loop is CAWAYDSGRAYNEQFF. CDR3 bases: TGTGCCTGGGCGTACGATAGCGGGAGGGCGTACAATGAGCAGTTCTTC.

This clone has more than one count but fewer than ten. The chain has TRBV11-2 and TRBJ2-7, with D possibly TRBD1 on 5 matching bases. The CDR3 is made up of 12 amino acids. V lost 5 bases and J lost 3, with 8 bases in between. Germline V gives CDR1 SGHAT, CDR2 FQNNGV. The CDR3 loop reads CASSPQGYEQYF. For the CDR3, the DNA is TGTGCCAGCAGCCCCCAGGGCTACGAGCAGTACTTC.

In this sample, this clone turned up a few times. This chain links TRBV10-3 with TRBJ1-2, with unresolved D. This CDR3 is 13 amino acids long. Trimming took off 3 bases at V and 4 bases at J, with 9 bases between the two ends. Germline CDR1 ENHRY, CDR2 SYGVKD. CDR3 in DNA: TGTGCCATCAGTGATCCGGACTTCTATGGCTACACCTTC. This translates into CAISDPDFYGYTF.

This CDR3 is CASSEGAEEGQYF. CDR3 sequence (DNA): TGTGCCAGCAGTGAGGGGGCGGAAGAGGGGCAGTACTTC. The chain links TRBV27 to TRBJ2-7, with 7 bases aligning to TRBD1. V was pared by 5 bases and J by 9 bases, with 10 bases of the junction left unmatched. CDR3 size: 13 residues. Per the germline V gene, CDR1 is MNHEY and CDR2 is SMNVEV (reference sequence).

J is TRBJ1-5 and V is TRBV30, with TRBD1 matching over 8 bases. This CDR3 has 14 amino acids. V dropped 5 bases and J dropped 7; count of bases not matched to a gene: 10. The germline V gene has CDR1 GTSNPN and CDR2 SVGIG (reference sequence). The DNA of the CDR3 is TGTGCCTGGGCCTTTCAGGGGGCACGGCAGCCCCAGCATTTT. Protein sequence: CAWAFQGARQPQHF.

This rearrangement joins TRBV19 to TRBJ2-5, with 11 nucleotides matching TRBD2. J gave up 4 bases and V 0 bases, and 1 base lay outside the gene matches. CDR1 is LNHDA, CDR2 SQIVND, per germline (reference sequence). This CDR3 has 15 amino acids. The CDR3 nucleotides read TGTGCCAGTAGTATAGATAGCGGGGGGGGAGAGACCCAGTACTTC. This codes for CASSIDSGGGETQYF.

CDR3 amino acids: CASSLPTSGSKETQYF. CDR3 nucleotides: TGCGCCAGCAGCTTGCCCACTAGCGGGAGTAAAGAGACCCAGTACTTC. The chain recombines TRBV5-1 with TRBJ2-5; 11 nucleotides match TRBD2. The V gene's germline CDR1 is SGHRS and CDR2 YFSETQ. V trimming: 1 base; J trimming: 3 bases; junction bases outside the gene matches: 5. The CDR3 extends over 16 amino acids.